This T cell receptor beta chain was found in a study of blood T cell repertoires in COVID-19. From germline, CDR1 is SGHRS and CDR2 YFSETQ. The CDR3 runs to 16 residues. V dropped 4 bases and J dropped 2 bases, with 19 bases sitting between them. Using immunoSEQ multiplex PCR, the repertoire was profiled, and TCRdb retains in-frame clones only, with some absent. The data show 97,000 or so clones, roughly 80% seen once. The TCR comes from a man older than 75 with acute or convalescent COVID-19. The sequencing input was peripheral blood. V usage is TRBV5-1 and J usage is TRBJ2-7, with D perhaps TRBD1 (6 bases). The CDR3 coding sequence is TGCGCCAGCAGCCCCGGACAGTGGGGATACGCCTACGAGCAGTACTTC. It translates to CASSPGQWGYAYEQYF. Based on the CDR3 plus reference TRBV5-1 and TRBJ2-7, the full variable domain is KAGVTQTPRYLIKTRGQQVTLSCSPISGHRSVSWYQQTPGQGLQFLFEYFSETQRNKGNFPGRFSGRQFSNSRSEMNVSTLELGDSALYLCASSPGQWGYAYEQYFGPGTRLTVT.